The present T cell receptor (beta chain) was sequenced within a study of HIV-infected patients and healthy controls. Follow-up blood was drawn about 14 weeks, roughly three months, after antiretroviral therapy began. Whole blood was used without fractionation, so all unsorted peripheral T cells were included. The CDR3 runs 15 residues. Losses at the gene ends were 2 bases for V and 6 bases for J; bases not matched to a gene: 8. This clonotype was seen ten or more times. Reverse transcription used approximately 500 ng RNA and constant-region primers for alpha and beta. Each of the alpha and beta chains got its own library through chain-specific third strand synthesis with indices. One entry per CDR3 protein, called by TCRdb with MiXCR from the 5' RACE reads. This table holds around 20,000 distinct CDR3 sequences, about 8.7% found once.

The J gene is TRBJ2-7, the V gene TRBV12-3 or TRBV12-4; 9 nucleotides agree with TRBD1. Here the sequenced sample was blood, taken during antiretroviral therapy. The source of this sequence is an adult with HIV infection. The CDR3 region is CASSLPGQGTPEQYF. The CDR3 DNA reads TGTGCCAGCAGTTTACCGGGACAGGGCACTCCCGAGCAGTACTTC.